The table lists the clone carrying this T cell receptor (beta chain) with a few counts. This entry belongs to a study of CD8+ T cells in alopecia areata. Following RNA extraction, reverse transcription yielded cDNA that acted as the sequencing template. The data were produced by immunoSEQ multiplex PCR, yet TCRdb's version contains in-frame clones alone and is incomplete. Among approximately 150,000 clones listed, more than 40% were seen once. V gave up 6 bases and J gave up 5 bases, with 15 bases separating them. This CDR3 region has 14 residues. Germline V gene data show CDR1 as SGHAT and CDR2 as FQNNGV.

V is TRBV11-2 and J is TRBJ2-3, with D perhaps TRBD1 or TRBD2 (5 bases each). The sequence was collected from a human donor with alopecia areata. The sequenced sample was CD4+ T cells sorted from blood. CDR3 protein: CASRQRGEGDTQYF. The CDR3 DNA follows: TGTGCCAGCAGGCAGAGGGGTGAGGGAGATACGCAGTATTTT.